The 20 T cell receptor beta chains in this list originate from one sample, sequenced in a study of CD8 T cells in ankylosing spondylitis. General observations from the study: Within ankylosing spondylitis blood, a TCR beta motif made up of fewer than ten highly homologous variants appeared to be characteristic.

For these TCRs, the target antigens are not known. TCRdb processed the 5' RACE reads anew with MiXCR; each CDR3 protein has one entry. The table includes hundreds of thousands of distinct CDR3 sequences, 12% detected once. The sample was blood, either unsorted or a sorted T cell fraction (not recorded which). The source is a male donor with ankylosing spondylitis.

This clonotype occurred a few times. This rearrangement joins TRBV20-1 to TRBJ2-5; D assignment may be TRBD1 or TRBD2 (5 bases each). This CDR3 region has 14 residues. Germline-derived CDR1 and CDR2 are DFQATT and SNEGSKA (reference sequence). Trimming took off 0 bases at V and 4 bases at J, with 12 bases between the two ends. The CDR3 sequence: CSAREGPRGETQYF. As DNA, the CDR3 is TGCAGTGCTAGAGAGGGACCAAGAGGAGAGACCCAGTACTTC.

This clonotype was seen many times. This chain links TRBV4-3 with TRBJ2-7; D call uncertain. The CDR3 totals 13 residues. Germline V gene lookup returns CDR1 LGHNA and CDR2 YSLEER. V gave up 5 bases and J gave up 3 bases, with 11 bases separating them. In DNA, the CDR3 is TGCGCCAGCAGCTATGGTCTGAACTACGAGCAGTACTTC. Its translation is CASSYGLNYEQYF.

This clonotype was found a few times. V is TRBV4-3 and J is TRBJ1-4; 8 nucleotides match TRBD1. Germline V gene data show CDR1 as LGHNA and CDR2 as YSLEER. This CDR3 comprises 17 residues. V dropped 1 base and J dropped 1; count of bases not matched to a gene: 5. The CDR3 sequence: CASSQVWDRLTNEKLFF. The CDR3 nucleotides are TGCGCCAGCAGCCAAGTTTGGGACAGGTTAACTAATGAAAAACTGTTTTTT.

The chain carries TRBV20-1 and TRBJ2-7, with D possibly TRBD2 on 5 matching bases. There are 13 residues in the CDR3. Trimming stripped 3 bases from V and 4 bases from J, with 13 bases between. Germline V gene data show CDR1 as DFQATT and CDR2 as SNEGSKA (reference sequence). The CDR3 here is CSASNGILYEQYF. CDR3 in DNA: TGCAGTGCTAGTAACGGGATCCTATACGAGCAGTACTTC.

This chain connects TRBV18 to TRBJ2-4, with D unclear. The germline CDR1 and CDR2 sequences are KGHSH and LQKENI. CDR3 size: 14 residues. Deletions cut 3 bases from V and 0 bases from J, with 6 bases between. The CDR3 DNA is TGTGCCAGCTCACCGTTCCAAGCCAAAAACATTCAGTACTTC. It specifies CASSPFQAKNIQYF.

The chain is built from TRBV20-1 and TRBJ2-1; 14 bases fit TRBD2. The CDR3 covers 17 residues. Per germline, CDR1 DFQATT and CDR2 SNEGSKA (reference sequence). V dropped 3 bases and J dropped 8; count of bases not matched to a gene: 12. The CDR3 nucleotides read TGCAGTGCTAGTGACAGCGGCGGGACTAGCGGGAGAGATGAGCAGTTCTTC. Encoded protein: CSASDSGGTSGRDEQFF.

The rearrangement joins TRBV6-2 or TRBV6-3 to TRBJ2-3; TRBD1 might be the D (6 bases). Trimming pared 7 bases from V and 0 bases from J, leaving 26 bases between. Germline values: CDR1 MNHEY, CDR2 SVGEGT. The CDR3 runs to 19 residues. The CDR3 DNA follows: TGTGCCAGCAAGGATATACCGACAGGCCGATCTAAAAGCACAGATACGCAGTATTTT. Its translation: CASKDIPTGRSKSTDTQYF.

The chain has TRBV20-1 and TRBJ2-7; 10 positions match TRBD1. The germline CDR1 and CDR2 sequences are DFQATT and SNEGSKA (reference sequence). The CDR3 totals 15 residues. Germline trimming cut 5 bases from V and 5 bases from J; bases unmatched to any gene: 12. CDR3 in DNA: TGCAGTGCTTTCACCCCGGGACAGGGGACCCACGAGCAGTACTTC. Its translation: CSAFTPGQGTHEQYF.

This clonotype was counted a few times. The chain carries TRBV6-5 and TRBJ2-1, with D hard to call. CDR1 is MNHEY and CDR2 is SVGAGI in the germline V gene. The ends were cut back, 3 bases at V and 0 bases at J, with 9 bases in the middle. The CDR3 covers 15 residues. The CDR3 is CASSYRVSSYNEQFF. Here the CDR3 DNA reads TGTGCCAGCAGTTATCGTGTAAGCTCCTACAATGAGCAGTTCTTC.

The CDR3 bases are TGTGCCAGCAGCGTAGGGGGCTTCGCCTACGAGCAGTACTTC. Translated, it gives CASSVGGFAYEQYF. This chain connects TRBV9 to TRBJ2-7; the D gene is possibly TRBD1 (5 bases). V dropped 0 bases and J dropped 2 bases, with 9 bases sitting between them. Germline CDR1 and CDR2: SGDLS and YYNGEE. The CDR3 has 14 residues.

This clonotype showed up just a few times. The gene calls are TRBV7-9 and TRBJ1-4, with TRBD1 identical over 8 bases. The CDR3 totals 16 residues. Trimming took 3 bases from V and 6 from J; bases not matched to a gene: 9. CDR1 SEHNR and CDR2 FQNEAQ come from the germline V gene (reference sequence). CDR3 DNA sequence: TGTGCCAGCAGCTTCCCCTTCAGGGGGCGGGATGAAAAACTGTTTTTT. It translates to CASSFPFRGRDEKLFF.

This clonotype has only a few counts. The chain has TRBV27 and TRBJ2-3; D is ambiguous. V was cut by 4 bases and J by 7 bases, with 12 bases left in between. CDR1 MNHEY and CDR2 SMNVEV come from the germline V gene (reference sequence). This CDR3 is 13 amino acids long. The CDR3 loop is CASSSPSIHTQYF. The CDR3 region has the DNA TGTGCCAGCAGTTCCCCTAGTATCCATACGCAGTATTTT.

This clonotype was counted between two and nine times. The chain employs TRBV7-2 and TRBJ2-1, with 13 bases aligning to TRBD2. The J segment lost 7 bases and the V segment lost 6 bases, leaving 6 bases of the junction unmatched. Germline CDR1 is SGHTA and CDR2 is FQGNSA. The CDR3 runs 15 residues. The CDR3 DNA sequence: TGTGCCAGCAGAGCGGCGGGACTAGCGGGAAATGAGCAGTTCTTC. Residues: CASRAAGLAGNEQFF.

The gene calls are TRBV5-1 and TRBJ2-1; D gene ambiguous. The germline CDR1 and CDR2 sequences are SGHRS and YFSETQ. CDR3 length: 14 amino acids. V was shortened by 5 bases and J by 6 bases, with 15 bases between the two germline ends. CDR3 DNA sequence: TGCGCCAGCAGTCCCGGTTCACAGCTCAATGAGCAGTTCTTC. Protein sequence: CASSPGSQLNEQFF.

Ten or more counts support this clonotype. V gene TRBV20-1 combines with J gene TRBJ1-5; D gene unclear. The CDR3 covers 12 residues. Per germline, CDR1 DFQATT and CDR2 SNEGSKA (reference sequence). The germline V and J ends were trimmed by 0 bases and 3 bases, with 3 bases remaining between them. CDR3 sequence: CSARDNNQPQHF. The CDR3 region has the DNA TGCAGTGCTAGAGACAACAATCAGCCCCAGCATTTT.

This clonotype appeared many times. The CDR3 DNA is TGTGCCAGCAGACTGGACGCGAGCTACAATGAGCAGTTCTTC. Protein: CASRLDASYNEQFF. The chain has TRBV5-6 and TRBJ2-1; no clear D. The CDR3 runs to 14 residues. V gave up 5 bases and J gave up 3 bases, with 12 bases separating them. Germline V gene sequence: CDR1 SGHDT, CDR2 YYEEEE.

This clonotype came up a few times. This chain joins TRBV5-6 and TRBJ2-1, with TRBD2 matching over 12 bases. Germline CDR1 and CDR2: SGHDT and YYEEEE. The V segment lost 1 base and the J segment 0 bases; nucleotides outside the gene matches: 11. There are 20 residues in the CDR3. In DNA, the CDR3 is TGTGCCAGCAGCTTGACAAGGGGGCTAGCGGGAGGGAGCTCCTACAATGAGCAGTTCTTC. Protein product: CASSLTRGLAGGSSYNEQFF. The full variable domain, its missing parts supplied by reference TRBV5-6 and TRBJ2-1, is DAGVTQSPTHLIKTRGQQVTLRCSPKSGHDTVSWYQQALGQGPQFIFQYYEEEERQRGNFPDRFSGHQFPNYSSELNVNALLLGDSALYLCASSLTRGLAGGSSYNEQFFGPGTRLTVL.

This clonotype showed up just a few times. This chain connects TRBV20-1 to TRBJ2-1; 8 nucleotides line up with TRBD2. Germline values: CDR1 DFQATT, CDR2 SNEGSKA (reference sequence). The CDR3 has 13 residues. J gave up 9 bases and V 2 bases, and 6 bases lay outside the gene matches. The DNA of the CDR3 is TGCAGTGCTAGACGGGGGGGTTCGGTTGAGCAGTTCTTC. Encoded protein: CSARRGGSVEQFF.

The CDR3 region is CASSSGTGGMGSPLHF. CDR3 bases: TGTGCCAGCAGCTCTGGGACAGGGGGCATGGGTTCACCCCTCCACTTT. The chain links TRBV12-3 or TRBV12-4 to TRBJ1-6; 12 bases are shared with TRBD1. The CDR3 loop spans 16 amino acids. Losses at the gene ends were 6 bases for V and 9 bases for J; bases not matched to a gene: 9.

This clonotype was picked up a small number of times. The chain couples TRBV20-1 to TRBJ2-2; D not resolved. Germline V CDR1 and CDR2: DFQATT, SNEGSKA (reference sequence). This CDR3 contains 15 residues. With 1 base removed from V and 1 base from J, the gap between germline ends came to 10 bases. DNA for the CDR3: TGCAGTGCTAGAGTCGTACCTGTGAACACCGGGGAGCTGTTTTTT. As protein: CSARVVPVNTGELFF.